Below, 32 T cell receptor beta chains from the same sample are listed, as sequenced in a study of blood T cell repertoires in COVID-19. Some clones are missing from TCRdb's copy, which holds only in-frame ones; the method was immunoSEQ multiplex PCR. Here the sample spans some 200,000 clones, 82% being singletons. The sequenced sample was PBMCs or T cells enriched from blood (not recorded which). These receptors all come from a man aged 35 to 55 who had recovered from COVID-19.

The V call is TRBV7-9, the J call TRBJ1-2; D is possibly TRBD1 (5 bases). Germline loops: CDR1 SEHNR, CDR2 FQNEAQ (reference sequence). The CDR3 has 18 residues. Trimming cost V 5 bases and J 7 bases, with 29 bases left between them. Here the CDR3 reads CASSPNWGTEGAGGGYTF. The CDR3 DNA sequence: TGTGCCAGCAGCCCGAACTGGGGGACGGAGGGCGCGGGGGGTGGCTACACCTTC.

V and J are TRBV4-3 and TRBJ1-4, with 7 bases fitting TRBD1. The CDR3 runs to 14 residues. CDR1 LGHNA and CDR2 YSLEER come from the germline V gene. The ends lost 4 bases at V and 8 bases at J; junction bases unmatched: 7. CDR3 sequence: CASSPQEGAEKLFF. The CDR3 coding sequence is TGCGCCAGCAGCCCTCAGGAGGGGGCGGAAAAACTGTTTTTT.

V is TRBV30 and J is TRBJ1-5; TRBD1 matches at 8 bases. Germline values: CDR1 GTSNPN, CDR2 SVGIG (reference sequence). The CDR3 covers 13 residues. Trimming at V came to 2 bases and at J to 7 bases, leaving 4 bases not matched to a gene. The chain's CDR3 is CAWSPGGRQPQHF. CDR3 coding DNA: TGTGCCTGGAGTCCAGGGGGCCGGCAGCCCCAGCATTTT.

The chain carries TRBV9 and TRBJ2-5; TRBD1 might be the D (5 bases). This CDR3 has 16 residues. V was shortened by 4 bases and J by 0 bases, with 16 bases between the two germline ends. Germline-derived CDR1 and CDR2 are SGDLS and YYNGEE. The CDR3 loop reads CASSPSGARYQETQYF. The CDR3 region has the DNA TGTGCCAGCAGCCCCAGTGGGGCCAGGTACCAAGAGACCCAGTACTTC.

The chain carries TRBV30 and TRBJ1-2, with a weak D call TRBD1 (6 bases). V was shortened by 0 bases and J by 4 bases, with 15 bases between the two germline ends. CDR3 size: 15 residues. The germline CDR1 and CDR2 sequences are GTSNPN and SVGIG (reference sequence). This CDR3 is CAWSVGAGGSYGYTF. The DNA for the CDR3 is TGTGCCTGGAGTGTTGGAGCGGGGGGCAGCTATGGCTACACCTTC.

The J gene is TRBJ2-1, the V gene TRBV5-1, with 13 bases that match TRBD2. This CDR3 is built from 16 residues. With 4 bases clipped from V and 8 bases from J, the junction kept 9 bases outside the gene matches. Germline CDR1 reads SGHRS; CDR2 reads YFSETQ. CDR3 in amino acids: CASSETTSGRADEQFF. The CDR3 DNA sequence: TGCGCCAGCAGCGAAACTACTAGCGGGAGGGCCGATGAGCAGTTCTTC.

Only one count was recorded for this clone. The CDR3 DNA is TGTGCCAGCAGCCCAAGAGGACAGGGGGGATATTACGAGCAGTACTTC. This sequence encodes CASSPRGQGGYYEQYF. V gene TRBV7-2 combines with J gene TRBJ2-7, with TRBD1 identical over 10 bases. The CDR3 contains 16 residues. The germline CDR1 and CDR2 sequences are SGHTA and FQGNSA. Trimming cost V 5 bases and J 4 bases; bases outside gene matches: 11.

J is TRBJ2-7 and V is TRBV7-2; D might be TRBD2 (5 bases). The germline V gene encodes CDR1 SGHTA and CDR2 FQGNSA. The CDR3 consists of 15 residues. V shed 4 bases and J shed 6 bases, with 19 bases lying between them. CDR3 protein: CASSWTGLSGGEQYF. The DNA for the CDR3 is TGTGCCAGCAGCTGGACGGGCCTTTCTGGAGGCGAGCAGTACTTC.

V and J are TRBV29-1 and TRBJ1-1; D may be TRBD1 (6 bases). With 7 bases removed from V and 0 bases from J, the gap between germline ends came to 15 bases. CDR3 length: 14 amino acids. Germline V lookup: CDR1 SQVTM, CDR2 ANQGSEA. The CDR3: CSASRQVLNTEAFF. CDR3 nucleotide sequence: TGCAGCGCCTCCCGACAGGTGTTGAACACTGAAGCTTTCTTT.

The chain combines TRBV6-5 with TRBJ1-1; D is perhaps TRBD1 (5 bases). Germline V CDR1 and CDR2: MNHEY, SVGAGI. The CDR3 covers 14 residues. The V end was cut by 5 bases, the J end by 0 bases, with 10 bases between. The CDR3 nucleotides are TGTGCCAGCAGTAACCTACAGGTGAACACTGAAGCTTTCTTT. Residues: CASSNLQVNTEAFF.

The chain is built from TRBV7-2 and TRBJ1-6; 11 nucleotides agree with TRBD1. The CDR3 length is 17 residues. The germline CDR1 and CDR2 sequences are SGHTA and FQGNSA. The V gene end was trimmed by 3 bases and the J gene end by 7 bases; junction bases not matched to a gene: 8. CDR3 bases: TGTGCCAGCAGCTTTCCTGGACAGGGGGCGGGGAATTCACCCCTCCACTTT. Residues: CASSFPGQGAGNSPLHF.

This clone was counted only a few times. The chain links TRBV29-1 to TRBJ1-4; 10 nucleotides agree with TRBD1. Germline assignment: CDR1 SQVTM and CDR2 ANQGSEA. V shed 1 base, J shed 6 bases, and the junction held 5 bases outside the gene matches. This CDR3 is built from 15 residues. The CDR3 loop reads CSVEASGTGDEKLFF. The CDR3 DNA reads as TGCAGCGTTGAAGCCTCCGGGACAGGGGATGAAAAACTGTTTTTT.

The rearrangement uses TRBV24-1 and TRBJ2-5, with 8 nucleotides matching TRBD1. Germline V lookup: CDR1 KGHDR, CDR2 SFDVKD. This CDR3 comprises 15 residues. The junction had 6 bases not matched to a gene; V was cut back by 3 bases and J by 4 bases. The CDR3 DNA is TGTGCCACCAGTGATCCGACAGGGGACGGAGAGACCCAGTACTTC. Residues: CATSDPTGDGETQYF.

J is TRBJ2-7 and V is TRBV21-1; TRBD1 is taken as the D call from the table, unchecked against the DNA. TRBV21-1 is a documented pseudogene. This CDR3 spans 15 amino acids. CDR3 coding DNA: TGTGCCAGCAGCAAGGGCAGCTTCCTATCCTACGAGCAGTACTTC. This sequence encodes CASSKGSFLSYEQYF.

The rearrangement uses TRBV27 and TRBJ2-3; 8 bases line up with TRBD1. Germline V gives CDR1 MNHEY, CDR2 SMNVEV (reference sequence). The CDR3 sequence is 14 residues long. Unmatched junction bases numbered 4, after V lost 6 bases and J lost 2 bases. Written as DNA, the CDR3 is TGTGCCAGCAGGAGGACAGGGTCCACAGATACGCAGTATTTT. Its translation: CASRRTGSTDTQYF.

The rearrangement joins TRBV7-2 to TRBJ2-2; TRBD1 agrees at 7 bases. J lost 3 bases, V lost 5 bases, and 6 bases had no gene match. Germline V gives CDR1 SGHTA, CDR2 FQGNSA. The CDR3 has 15 residues. CDR3 in amino acids: CASSTTGPYTGELFF. The CDR3 region has the DNA TGTGCCAGCAGCACGACAGGGCCCTACACCGGGGAGCTGTTTTTT.

This chain links TRBV28 with TRBJ1-1; D gene unclear. Trimming stripped 5 bases from V and 4 bases from J, with 11 bases between. The length of the CDR3 is 13 residues. In germline, CDR1 is MDHEN, CDR2 SYDVKM. The CDR3 DNA reads TGTGCCAGCAGTCCTACAGAGTCCACTGAAGCTTTCTTT. It yields the protein CASSPTESTEAFF.

V gene TRBV24-1 combines with J gene TRBJ1-2; D is unclear. The V gene lost 8 bases and the J gene lost 2 bases, with 5 bases spanning the gap. The CDR3 length is 11 residues. Germline V gives CDR1 KGHDR, CDR2 SFDVKD. CDR3 sequence: CATNKNYGYTF. The CDR3, as DNA: TGTGCCACCAACAAAAACTATGGCTACACCTTC.

J is TRBJ2-5 and V is TRBV6-2 or TRBV6-3, with 8 positions matching TRBD2. With 2 bases clipped from V and 1 base from J, the junction kept 12 bases outside the gene matches. The CDR3 consists of 18 residues. Germline CDR1 is MNHEY and CDR2 is SVGEGT. CDR3: CASSYDSGTTISQETQYF. CDR3 nucleotides: TGTGCCAGCAGTTACGATAGCGGGACGACAATTTCCCAAGAGACCCAGTACTTC.

The chain has TRBV4-3 and TRBJ1-6; D gene unclear. The V end was cut by 1 base, the J end by 0 bases, with 7 bases between. Germline CDR1 LGHNA, CDR2 YSLEER. The CDR3 is 16 residues long. The CDR3 region has the DNA TGCGCCAGCAGCCAAGTGAAGAGCTCCTATAATTCACCCCTCCACTTT. This encodes CASSQVKSSYNSPLHF.

The gene calls are TRBV30 and TRBJ2-5, with 14 nucleotides matching TRBD2. The germline CDR1 and CDR2 sequences are GTSNPN and SVGIG (reference sequence). V lost 4 bases to trimming and J lost 5 bases; unmatched junction nucleotides: 3. The CDR3 length is 14 residues. The CDR3 sequence: CAWTRLAGGETQYF. The CDR3 nucleotides are TGTGCCTGGACCCGACTAGCGGGAGGGGAGACCCAGTACTTC.

The rearrangement links TRBV27 to TRBJ1-1, with D uncertain. V was shortened by 1 base and J by 7 bases, with 22 bases between the two germline ends. The CDR3 has 17 residues. Germline lookup yields CDR1 MNHEY and CDR2 SMNVEV (reference sequence). The CDR3 protein is CASSLYPPSSGTVEAFF. The CDR3 DNA is TGTGCCAGCAGTTTATATCCCCCGTCCTCTGGAACAGTTGAAGCTTTCTTT.

Here the CDR3 reads CASSLDRGREQPQHF. The CDR3 coding sequence is TGTGCCAGCAGCCTCGACAGGGGGCGGGAACAGCCCCAGCATTTT. The genes are TRBV7-2 and TRBJ1-5; 10 bases are a match to TRBD1. V lost 5 bases and J lost 7; bases outside the gene matches: 8. The germline CDR1 and CDR2 sequences are SGHTA and FQGNSA. The length of the CDR3 is 15 residues.

V and J are TRBV7-9 and TRBJ1-1, with D perhaps TRBD1 (6 bases). The CDR3 contains 15 residues. The V end lost 5 bases, the J end lost 11 bases, and 24 bases lay between the germline ends. Germline V gives CDR1 SEHNR, CDR2 FQNEAQ (reference sequence). CDR3 protein: CASSPMEVMDRGAFF. In DNA form, the CDR3 reads TGTGCCAGCAGCCCTATGGAGGTAATGGACAGAGGGGCTTTCTTT.

The chain carries TRBV19 and TRBJ2-5, with a possible D match to TRBD2 (6 bases). V lost 5 bases and J 5 bases, leaving 12 bases between the germline ends. CDR3 length: 13 amino acids. Germline V gene data show CDR1 as LNHDA and CDR2 as SQIVND (reference sequence). CDR3 DNA sequence: TGTGCCAGTAGTGGAGGGCACGGGGAGACCCAGTACTTC. It encodes CASSGGHGETQYF.

The chain has TRBV6-2 or TRBV6-3 and TRBJ2-7; D call uncertain. The V gene lost 6 bases and the J gene lost 4 bases, with 10 bases spanning the gap. Germline V CDR1 and CDR2: MNHEY, SVGEGT. The CDR3 has 12 residues. The chain's CDR3 is CASSLTAYEQYV. CDR3 DNA: TGTGCCAGCAGCCTTACAGCATACGAGCAGTACGTC.

This sequence joins TRBV7-2 and TRBJ2-3; 11 positions agree with TRBD2. V shed 1 base and J 5 bases; nucleotides not matched to a gene: 11. The germline V gene encodes CDR1 SGHTA and CDR2 FQGNSA. The CDR3 extends over 18 amino acids. CDR3 coding DNA: TGTGCCAGCAGCTTAGTGGGGTCCCTAGCGGGAGGCGGAGATACGCAGTATTTT. This sequence encodes CASSLVGSLAGGGDTQYF.

The chain combines TRBV18 with TRBJ2-1, with 11 bases matching TRBD2. The V and J ends lost 3 bases and 2 bases, in that order; junction bases with no gene match: 18. From germline, CDR1 is KGHSH and CDR2 LQKENI. The CDR3 covers 21 residues. The CDR3 bases are TGTGCCAGCTCACCGGCCGCAGTCGGGTCGGGACTAGCGGACCCCTACAATGAGCAGTTCTTC. Translated: CASSPAAVGSGLADPYNEQFF.

The rearrangement joins TRBV28 to TRBJ1-5; D unresolved. Germline CDR1 reads MDHEN; CDR2 reads SYDVKM. The V and J ends lost 4 bases and 0 bases respectively, with 4 bases between them. The CDR3 length is 13 residues. The DNA of the CDR3 is TGTGCCAGCAGTTCGGTTAGCAATCAGCCCCAGCATTTT. Amino acids: CASSSVSNQPQHF.

The J gene is TRBJ2-2, the V gene TRBV3-1 (or the pseudogene TRBV3-2); maybe TRBD2 (6 bases). The CDR3 sequence is 16 residues long. CDR1 is LGHDT and CDR2 is YNNKEL in the germline V gene (reference sequence). V lost 0 bases, J lost 4 bases, and 12 bases lay in between. The CDR3 here is CASSQDQLAATGELFF. As DNA, the CDR3 is TGTGCCAGCAGCCAAGATCAGTTAGCGGCCACCGGGGAGCTGTTTTTT.

The genes are TRBV27 and TRBJ1-4, with D uncertain. The V gene lost 2 bases and the J gene lost 0 bases, with 16 bases spanning the gap. Germline V gene sequence: CDR1 MNHEY, CDR2 SMNVEV (reference sequence). This CDR3 comprises 18 residues. CDR3 loop: CASSLQYRSYATNEKLFF. The DNA of the CDR3 is TGTGCCAGCAGTTTACAGTACCGTTCGTATGCAACTAATGAAAAACTGTTTTTT. The full variable domain, with the rest looked up from reference TRBV27 and TRBJ1-4, is EAQVTQNPRYLITVTGKKLTVTCSQNMNHEYMSWYRQDPGLGLRQIYYSMNVEVTDKGDVPEGYKVSRKEKRNFPLILESPSPNQTSLYFCASSLQYRSYATNEKLFFGSGTQLSVL.

V is TRBV6-5 and J is TRBJ1-5; D is unclear. Trimming stripped 0 bases from V and 9 bases from J, with 15 bases between. The CDR3 length is 15 residues. From germline, CDR1 is MNHEY and CDR2 SVGAGI. The CDR3 here is CASSYSSEGGTPQHF. CDR3 bases: TGTGCCAGCAGTTACTCAAGCGAGGGAGGCACGCCCCAGCATTTT.